A single sample is the source of the 30 T cell receptor beta chains below, sequenced in a study of T cell responses to AZD1222 COVID-19 vaccine. The repertoire was sequenced with immunoSEQ multiplex PCR; TCRdb's copy has only in-frame clones and lacks some. The sample yields 45,000 or so clones, nearly 85% seen once. The sequenced sample was peripheral blood, obtained on day 0 of AZD1222 vaccination. These receptors were obtained from an adult in good health.

This clone was seen once. The V gene is TRBV18, the J gene TRBJ2-1; 7 bases are a match to TRBD1. Germline CDR1 KGHSH, CDR2 LQKENI. V dropped 4 bases and J dropped 4; count of bases not matched to a gene: 1. The CDR3 is made up of 13 amino acids. The CDR3 spells CASSQQGYNEQFF. The CDR3 bases are TGTGCCAGCTCACAACAGGGGTACAATGAGCAGTTCTTC.

The rearrangement joins TRBV6-4 to TRBJ2-1; D possibly corresponds to TRBD1 (6 bases). The CDR3 runs to 15 residues. Trimming pared 0 bases from V and 4 bases from J, leaving 10 bases between. Germline V gene data show CDR1 as MRHNA and CDR2 as SNTAGT. CDR3 sequence (DNA): TGTGCCAGCAGTGACTCGCCCAGGGGTTACAATGAGCAGTTCTTC. This encodes CASSDSPRGYNEQFF.

The V gene is TRBV18, the J gene TRBJ2-2; 7 bases align to TRBD1. CDR1 and CDR2 from the germline V gene are KGHSH and LQKENI. There are 14 residues in the CDR3. V lost 4 bases and J lost 7; bases outside the gene matches: 6. Here the CDR3 DNA reads TGTGCCAGCTCACTTCGACAGGGTGACGGGGAGCTGTTTTTT. It specifies CASSLRQGDGELFF.

The chain uses TRBV6-1 and TRBJ2-1, with 8 bases lining up with TRBD2. The V segment lost 0 bases and the J segment 7 bases; nucleotides outside the gene matches: 5. The V gene's germline CDR1 is MNHNS and CDR2 SASEGT. The CDR3 sequence is 15 residues long. The CDR3 loop is CASSEASGTQNEQFF. The CDR3 coding sequence is TGTGCCAGCAGTGAAGCTAGCGGGACACAGAATGAGCAGTTCTTC.

The V and J genes are TRBV28 and TRBJ2-2, with 8 bases aligning to TRBD1. V lost 4 bases and J lost 3; bases outside the gene matches: 4. The CDR3 runs to 15 residues. Germline V lookup: CDR1 MDHEN, CDR2 SYDVKM. This CDR3 reads CASSSQGAHTGELFF. CDR3 in DNA: TGTGCCAGCAGTTCCCAGGGGGCGCACACCGGGGAGCTGTTTTTT.

The chain has TRBV27 and TRBJ2-7; TRBD1 agrees at 9 bases. Germline assignment: CDR1 MNHEY and CDR2 SMNVEV (reference sequence). J lost 3 bases, V lost 0 bases, and 6 bases had no gene match. The CDR3 runs to 16 residues. In DNA, the CDR3 is TGTGCCAGCAGTTTATCGTCAGGGACAGGGTTCTACGAGCAGTACTTC. This gives the protein CASSLSSGTGFYEQYF.

The chain is built from TRBV19 and TRBJ2-7, with 7 bases lining up with TRBD1. This CDR3 spans 13 amino acids. The germline gives CDR1 LNHDA, CDR2 SQIVND (reference sequence). V lost 4 bases to trimming and J lost 3 bases; unmatched junction nucleotides: 3. CDR3 nucleotide sequence: TGTGCCAGTAGTAGGGCAGGGGGCTACGAGCAGTACTTC. Its translation is CASSRAGGYEQYF.

This clone occurred once. The chain employs TRBV6-2 or TRBV6-3 and TRBJ1-2; D perhaps matches TRBD1 (5 bases). In germline, CDR1 is MNHEY, CDR2 SVGEGT. The CDR3 has 14 amino acids. V shed 5 bases and J shed 6 bases, with 16 bases lying between them. The CDR3 protein is CASSTPGQGNGYTF. For the CDR3, the DNA is TGTGCCAGCAGTACGCCCGGCCAGGGCAATGGCTACACCTTC.

The chain couples TRBV4-2 to TRBJ2-7; TRBD2 is a possible D gene (6 bases). Trimming removed 0 bases from V and 3 bases from J, with 12 bases in between. Germline V CDR1 and CDR2: LGHNA, YNFKEQ. The CDR3 is 15 residues long. CDR3 sequence (DNA): TGTGCCAGCAGCCAAGATCGCGGGGTAAGCTACGAGCAGTACTTC. Translating gives CASSQDRGVSYEQYF.

The DNA of the CDR3 is TGTGCCAGCAGCTCGTCCGGACTTAATTCACCCCTCCACTTT. It codes for CASSSSGLNSPLHF. The chain is built from TRBV7-8 and TRBJ1-6; D unresolved. The CDR3 extends over 14 amino acids. V was trimmed by 4 bases and J by 6 bases, leaving 10 bases between them. Per the germline V gene, CDR1 is SGHVS and CDR2 is FQNEAQ.

J is TRBJ1-5 and V is TRBV19, with D uncertain. The CDR3 is 13 residues long. CDR1 and CDR2 (germline): LNHDA, SQIVND (reference sequence). The germline V and J ends were trimmed by 4 bases and 4 bases, with 8 bases remaining between them. Here the CDR3 reads CASSSTLNQPQHF. CDR3 DNA: TGTGCCAGTAGTAGCACGCTGAATCAGCCCCAGCATTTT.

The rearrangement joins TRBV29-1 to TRBJ1-3, with no clear D. This CDR3 comprises 11 residues. V lost 2 bases, J lost 7 bases, and 6 bases lay in between. Germline V CDR1 and CDR2: SQVTM, ANQGSEA. CDR3 in amino acids: CSVEKRNTIYF. The CDR3 nucleotides read TGCAGCGTTGAAAAGAGGAACACCATATATTTT.

The CDR3 loop is CASSWGGSSYEQYF. The DNA for the CDR3 is TGTGCCAGCAGCTGGGGGGGCTCCTCCTACGAGCAGTACTTC. The chain joins TRBV7-2 to TRBJ2-7; D perhaps matches TRBD2 (7 bases). CDR1 SGHTA and CDR2 FQGNSA come from the germline V gene. V lost 4 bases and J 0 bases, leaving 10 bases between the germline ends. CDR3 length: 14 residues.

This chain connects TRBV18 to TRBJ1-2; 8 bases line up with TRBD1. The V and J ends lost 4 bases and 4 bases, in that order; junction bases with no gene match: 5. The V gene's germline CDR1 is KGHSH and CDR2 LQKENI. The CDR3 runs to 14 residues. The CDR3 DNA reads TGTGCCAGCTCACAGGACAGGGCCGGCTATGGCTACACCTTC. Amino acid sequence: CASSQDRAGYGYTF.

This rearrangement joins TRBV12-3 or TRBV12-4 to TRBJ2-5, with D tentatively TRBD2 (5 bases). CDR3 length equals 13 residues. Trimming shortened V by 5 bases and J by 4 bases, and 11 bases separated the two germline ends. The CDR3 protein is CASSPSGIETQYF. CDR3 DNA: TGTGCCAGCAGTCCGAGCGGTATAGAGACCCAGTACTTC.

There are many counts of this clone. The V and J genes are TRBV19 and TRBJ2-2; 9 bases fit TRBD1. J lost 5 bases, V lost 6 bases, and 7 bases had no gene match. Germline CDR1 is LNHDA and CDR2 is SQIVND (reference sequence). This CDR3 has 15 residues. This CDR3 is CASRPGQGQTGELFF. The DNA for the CDR3 is TGTGCCAGTAGACCAGGACAGGGGCAAACCGGGGAGCTGTTTTTT.

This sequence joins TRBV6-4 and TRBJ2-3; tentatively, D is TRBD2 (6 bases). Trimming took 6 bases from V and 1 from J, leaving 11 bases between them. The CDR3 spans 14 residues. Germline V gene data show CDR1 as MRHNA and CDR2 as SNTAGT. The CDR3 spells CASSLGGGTDTQYF. In DNA, the CDR3 is TGTGCCAGCAGCCTCGGGGGAGGCACAGATACGCAGTATTTT.

V usage is TRBV29-1 and J usage is TRBJ2-7, with D possibly matching TRBD1 (5 bases). The CDR3 length is 12 residues. From germline, CDR1 is SQVTM and CDR2 ANQGSEA. Trimming shortened V by 6 bases and J by 3 bases, and 12 bases separated the two germline ends. CDR3 sequence: CSVDNQGYEQYF. The CDR3 bases are TGCAGCGTGGACAACCAGGGCTACGAGCAGTACTTC.

V usage is TRBV18 and J usage is TRBJ1-3, with no clear D. Germline-derived CDR1 and CDR2 are KGHSH and LQKENI. The V end was cut by 3 bases, the J end by 0 bases, with 12 bases between. This CDR3 spans 16 amino acids. The CDR3: CASSPPVLSSGNTIYF. CDR3 DNA: TGTGCCAGCTCACCGCCGGTACTAAGCTCTGGAAACACCATATATTTT.

The chain employs TRBV28 and TRBJ2-3; 14 nucleotides align to TRBD2. Germline loops: CDR1 MDHEN, CDR2 SYDVKM. Losses at the gene ends were 6 bases for V and 1 base for J; bases not matched to a gene: 9. The CDR3 has 18 amino acids. This chain's CDR3 is CASSGLAGGEFGTDTQYF. As DNA, the CDR3 is TGTGCCAGCAGCGGACTAGCGGGAGGAGAGTTCGGCACAGATACGCAGTATTTT.

This clone was seen just once. CDR3 loop: CASSTRPAGEAKNIQYF. DNA for the CDR3: TGTGCCAGCAGCACAAGGCCGGCGGGAGAAGCCAAAAACATTCAGTACTTC. The rearrangement joins TRBV9 to TRBJ2-4, with 7 bases identical to TRBD2. Germline loops: CDR1 SGDLS, CDR2 YYNGEE. The ends lost 4 bases at V and 0 bases at J; junction bases unmatched: 10. The CDR3 sequence is 17 residues long.

V and J are TRBV12-3 or TRBV12-4 and TRBJ1-1, with no clear D. Deletions cut 8 bases from V and 4 bases from J, with 14 bases between. The CDR3 runs to 13 residues. The CDR3 nucleotides read TGTGCCAGCTATGACATAGAGCGCACTGAAGCTTTCTTT. Translated: CASYDIERTEAFF.

This chain connects TRBV27 to TRBJ2-2; D is unresolved. V lost 9 bases and J 2 bases, leaving 16 bases between the germline ends. Germline CDR1 reads MNHEY; CDR2 reads SMNVEV (reference sequence). The CDR3 length is 15 residues. CDR3 in amino acids: CASYTGWGNTGELFF. In nucleotides, the CDR3 is TGTGCCAGTTACACCGGTTGGGGAAACACCGGGGAGCTGTTTTTT.

This sequence joins TRBV5-4 and TRBJ2-2; tentatively, D is TRBD1 (6 bases). V lost 4 bases and J 4 bases, leaving 20 bases between the germline ends. The CDR3 length is 17 residues. Germline V gene sequence: CDR1 SGHNT, CDR2 YYREEE (reference sequence). This CDR3 reads CASSPPGARGSTGELFF. CDR3 nucleotides: TGTGCCAGCAGCCCCCCAGGGGCGAGGGGCAGCACCGGGGAGCTGTTTTTT. The full variable domain, rest sourced from reference TRBV5-4 and TRBJ2-2, is ETGVTQSPTHLIKTRGQQVTLRCSSQSGHNTVSWYQQALGQGPQFIFQYYREEENGRGNFPPRFSGLQFPNYSSELNVNALELDDSALYLCASSPPGARGSTGELFFGEGSRLTVL.

The gene calls are TRBV7-3 and TRBJ2-3, with 8 bases lining up with TRBD2. CDR1 and CDR2 (germline): SGHTA, FQGTGA. This CDR3 region has 17 residues. V shed 0 bases and J 9 bases; nucleotides not matched to a gene: 14. The CDR3 loop is CASSLTGGGRPPHTQYF. Here the CDR3 DNA reads TGTGCCAGCAGCTTAACGGGGGGCGGGAGGCCTCCCCACACGCAGTATTTT. Filled out from reference TRBV7-3 and TRBJ2-3, the complete variable domain reads GAGVSQTPSNKVTEKGKYVELRCDPISGHTALYWYRQSLGQGPEFLIYFQGTGAADDSGLPNDRFFAVRPEGSVSTLKIQRTERGDSAVYLCASSLTGGGRPPHTQYFGPGTRLTVL.

V is TRBV14 and J is TRBJ2-2; 10 nucleotides agree with TRBD2. This CDR3 region has 18 residues. Looked up from germline, CDR1 is SGHDN and CDR2 is FVKESK. V was pared by 1 base and J by 6 bases, with 11 bases of the junction left unmatched. The CDR3 loop reads CASSQVSGTSDVAGELFF. The CDR3 DNA reads as TGTGCCAGCAGCCAAGTTTCCGGGACTAGCGATGTAGCCGGGGAGCTGTTTTTT.

The chain combines TRBV20-1 with TRBJ2-1; no firm D call. V gave up 2 bases and J gave up 8 bases, with 7 bases separating them. The CDR3 runs to 11 residues. Germline V lookup: CDR1 DFQATT, CDR2 SNEGSKA (reference sequence). CDR3 loop: CSARRGDEQFF. As DNA, the CDR3 is TGCAGTGCTAGACGTGGGGATGAGCAGTTCTTC.

The rearrangement links TRBV7-3 to TRBJ2-1, with TRBD2 matching over 7 bases. Germline values: CDR1 SGHTA, CDR2 FQGTGA. CDR3 length equals 13 residues. Trimming removed 5 bases from V and 7 bases from J; junction bases left unmatched: 5. DNA for the CDR3: TGTGCCAGCAGCCCAGGGAGGGCGAATGAGCAGTTCTTC. Its protein product is CASSPGRANEQFF.

The V call is TRBV7-3, the J call TRBJ2-7; TRBD1 might be the D (6 bases). This CDR3 region has 13 residues. CDR1 is SGHTA, CDR2 FQGTGA, per germline. The V end lost 4 bases, the J end lost 5 bases, and 12 bases lay between the germline ends. This CDR3 is CASSYGYRDEQYF. CDR3 in DNA: TGTGCCAGCAGCTACGGCTACAGGGACGAGCAGTACTTC. The whole variable domain, remainder taken from reference TRBV7-3 and TRBJ2-7, is GAGVSQTPSNKVTEKGKYVELRCDPISGHTALYWYRQSLGQGPEFLIYFQGTGAADDSGLPNDRFFAVRPEGSVSTLKIQRTERGDSAVYLCASSYGYRDEQYFGPGTRLTVT.

This clone was seen only a few times. The chain is built from TRBV4-1 and TRBJ2-7; 9 positions agree with TRBD2. Germline lookup yields CDR1 MGHRA and CDR2 YSYEKL. Trimming removed 1 base from V and 4 bases from J; junction bases left unmatched: 8. There are 16 residues in the CDR3. The CDR3 spells CASSQAALAGLYEQYF. DNA for the CDR3: TGCGCCAGCAGCCAAGCCGCCCTAGCGGGGCTTTACGAGCAGTACTTC.